Listed here are 18 T cell receptor beta chains from one sample, sequenced in a study of cytomegalovirus exposure and HLA in healthy donors. The PCR ran on 60 Vbeta and 13 Jbeta primers. Repertoires were generated with immunoSEQ multiplex PCR, while TCRdb's copy carries only in-frame clones and drops some. The sample holds over 150,000 clones; 77% are singletons and the top ten take 1.4% to 1.5%. The sample was PBMCs. These receptors all stem from a young woman in good health and CMV-seropositive.

This CDR3 is CASSSRQEAGPQHF. The CDR3 DNA follows: TGTGCCAGCAGCTCTCGACAGGAGGCAGGGCCCCAGCATTTT. The V gene is TRBV7-7, the J gene TRBJ1-5, with TRBD1 as a possible D gene (6 bases). Trimming took off 4 bases at V and 9 bases at J, with 16 bases between the two ends. The CDR3 has 14 amino acids. Looked up from germline, CDR1 is SSHAT and CDR2 is FNYEAQ (reference sequence).

This clone has a single count. In nucleotides, the CDR3 is TGTGCTAGTGGTGTCGGAGATTCCTACGAGCAGTACTTC. This gives the protein CASGVGDSYEQYF. This chain joins TRBV12-5 and TRBJ2-7; no clear D. V shed 5 bases and J shed 1 base, with 9 bases lying between them. The germline CDR1 and CDR2 sequences are LGHNT and FRNRAP. This CDR3 has 13 residues.

The rearrangement uses TRBV19 and TRBJ2-1, with 10 positions matching TRBD2. Germline trimming cut 6 bases from V and 4 bases from J; bases unmatched to any gene: 6. Germline lookup yields CDR1 LNHDA and CDR2 SQIVND (reference sequence). The CDR3 has 15 amino acids. CDR3 region: CASSPTSGTYNEQFF. DNA for the CDR3: TGTGCCAGTAGCCCCACTAGCGGGACATACAATGAGCAGTTCTTC.

The V gene is TRBV28, the J gene TRBJ2-7; 12 bases align to TRBD1. CDR3 size: 17 residues. The germline gives CDR1 MDHEN, CDR2 SYDVKM. After removal of 3 bases from V and 0 bases from J, the junction contained 6 bases not matched to a gene. The CDR3 bases are TGTGCCAGCAGTTTTGGGACAGGGGGCCCGAGCTCCTACGAGCAGTACTTC. Translating gives CASSFGTGGPSSYEQYF.

The chain combines TRBV28 with TRBJ1-2, with D unclear. This CDR3 contains 15 residues. V lost 3 bases, J lost 1 base, and 12 bases lay in between. Germline V CDR1 and CDR2: MDHEN, SYDVKM. The chain's CDR3 is CASSFRQTYNYGYTF. The CDR3 nucleotides read TGTGCCAGCAGTTTCAGGCAAACCTATAACTATGGCTACACCTTC.

The rearrangement links TRBV7-3 to TRBJ1-1; TRBD1 aligns across 7 bases. J gave up 4 bases and V 5 bases, and 7 bases lay outside the gene matches. The CDR3 is made up of 14 amino acids. Germline V lookup: CDR1 SGHTA, CDR2 FQGTGA. The CDR3 spells CASSPRQGATEAFF. For the CDR3, the DNA is TGTGCCAGCAGCCCCCGACAGGGTGCCACTGAAGCTTTCTTT.

The chain joins TRBV7-8 to TRBJ2-7, with D tentatively TRBD1 (6 bases). CDR3 length equals 15 residues. The V end was cut by 5 bases, the J end by 5 bases, with 19 bases between. Germline V lookup: CDR1 SGHVS, CDR2 FQNEAQ. For the CDR3, the DNA is TGTGCCAGCAGCATGGTGGGATGGGACACTAACGAGCAGTACTTC. Translated: CASSMVGWDTNEQYF.

The chain joins TRBV28 to TRBJ1-5; D is ambiguous. This CDR3 region has 15 residues. V was shortened by 6 bases and J by 3 bases, with 15 bases between the two germline ends. Germline CDR1 reads MDHEN; CDR2 reads SYDVKM. The CDR3 sequence is CASSLYEGFNQPQHF. CDR3 DNA: TGTGCCAGCAGCCTCTATGAGGGCTTCAATCAGCCCCAGCATTTT.

This chain connects TRBV6-6 to TRBJ2-1, with TRBD1 as a possible D gene (7 bases). This CDR3 region has 14 residues. V lost 0 bases to trimming and J lost 8 bases, with 11 bases between them. Germline V gene sequence: CDR1 MNHNY, CDR2 SVGAGI (reference sequence). Here the CDR3 reads CASSYSTGRYEQFF. The CDR3 DNA reads as TGTGCCAGCAGTTACTCGACAGGGAGGTATGAGCAGTTCTTC.

In DNA form, the CDR3 reads TGTGCCAGCAGTCTGGACATGGTTCCCTACGAGCAGTACTTC. Amino acid sequence: CASSLDMVPYEQYF. The chain links TRBV28 to TRBJ2-7; D possibly corresponds to TRBD1 (5 bases). The germline V and J ends were trimmed by 5 bases and 2 bases, with 13 bases remaining between them. CDR1 is MDHEN, CDR2 SYDVKM, per germline. CDR3 length: 14 amino acids.

This clone came up once. The gene calls are TRBV7-7 and TRBJ2-7, with 7 positions matching TRBD1. Germline assignment: CDR1 SSHAT and CDR2 FNYEAQ (reference sequence). The CDR3 has 14 amino acids. J was trimmed by 3 bases and V by 5 bases; bases with no gene match: 7. The chain's CDR3 is CASSPTGSDYEQYF. CDR3 nucleotides: TGTGCCAGCAGCCCGACAGGGTCGGACTACGAGCAGTACTTC.

The rearrangement joins TRBV18 to TRBJ2-5, with D hard to call. Germline CDR1 KGHSH, CDR2 LQKENI. The germline V and J ends were trimmed by 8 bases and 5 bases, with 12 bases remaining between them. CDR3 length: 12 residues. The CDR3 DNA reads TGTGCCAGCACAATCCAGGCGGAGACCCAGTACTTC. This translates into CASTIQAETQYF. Variable domain in full (rest from reference TRBV18 and TRBJ2-5): NAGVMQNPRHLVRRRGQEARLRCSPMKGHSHVYWYRQLPEEGLKFMVYLQKENIIDESGMPKERFSAEFPKEGPSILRIQQVVRGDSAAYFCASTIQAETQYFGPGTRLLVL.

The CDR3 sequence is CASSSARQGIASEQYF. The CDR3 region has the DNA TGTGCCAGCAGTTCCGCTCGACAGGGAATAGCGAGCGAGCAGTACTTC. The chain joins TRBV28 to TRBJ2-7, with 7 bases that match TRBD1. Germline-derived CDR1 and CDR2 are MDHEN and SYDVKM. V lost 4 bases, J lost 6 bases, and 15 bases stayed unmatched. CDR3 length: 16 residues.

This chain links TRBV13 with TRBJ2-5, with D unresolved. The CDR3 sequence is 14 residues long. Trimming pared 4 bases from V and 2 bases from J, leaving 11 bases between. In germline, CDR1 is PRHDT, CDR2 FYEKMQ (reference sequence). The chain's CDR3 is CASSSTSMQETQYF. The CDR3 coding sequence is TGTGCCAGCAGCTCGACAAGTATGCAAGAGACCCAGTACTTC.

V and J are TRBV16 and TRBJ2-7; 8 nucleotides line up with TRBD1. The length of the CDR3 is 15 residues. Germline CDR1 is KGHSY and CDR2 is FQNENV. The V and J ends lost 4 bases and 5 bases, in that order; junction bases with no gene match: 10. CDR3 coding DNA: TGTGCCAGCAGCCTTCGGGGCAGGGGGCTCGACGAGCAGTACTTC. Translated: CASSLRGRGLDEQYF.

This chain connects TRBV4-1 to TRBJ1-5, with 9 bases matching TRBD1. The CDR3 spans 16 residues. Germline loops: CDR1 MGHRA, CDR2 YSYEKL. V lost 0 bases to trimming and J lost 3 bases; unmatched junction nucleotides: 3. CDR3 coding DNA: TGCGCCAGCAGCCAAGAAGGGACAGGGCCCAATCAGCCCCAGCATTTT. Its protein product is CASSQEGTGPNQPQHF.

This clone was counted a single time. V is TRBV6-5 and J is TRBJ1-1; TRBD1 matches 7 bases. V lost 5 bases, J lost 3 bases, and 3 bases stayed unmatched. Germline values: CDR1 MNHEY, CDR2 SVGAGI. The CDR3 is made up of 13 amino acids. CDR3: CASSRDSYTEAFF. Here the CDR3 DNA reads TGTGCCAGCAGTAGGGACAGCTACACTGAAGCTTTCTTT.

This clone was observed a handful of times. The gene calls are TRBV6-1 and TRBJ1-3; no clear D. The CDR3 loop spans 15 amino acids. CDR1 MNHNS and CDR2 SASEGT come from the germline V gene. The ends were cut back, 6 bases at V and 4 bases at J, with 16 bases in the middle. This chain's CDR3 is CASSPSEVSGNTIYF. DNA for the CDR3: TGTGCCAGCAGCCCCTCGGAGGTTTCGGGAAACACCATATATTTT.